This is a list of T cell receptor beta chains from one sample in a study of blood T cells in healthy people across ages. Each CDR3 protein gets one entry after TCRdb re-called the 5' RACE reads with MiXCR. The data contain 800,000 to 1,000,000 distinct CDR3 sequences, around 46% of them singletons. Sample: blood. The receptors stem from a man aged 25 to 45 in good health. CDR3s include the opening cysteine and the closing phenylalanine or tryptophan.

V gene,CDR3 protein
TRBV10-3,CAIGEKSVTEAFF
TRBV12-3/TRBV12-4,CASSPSRSDTQYF
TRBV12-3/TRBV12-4,CASTLSRENTGELFF
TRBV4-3,CASSQESAAAKVYNEQFF
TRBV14,CASSHKGQRVLLGANVLTF
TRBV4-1,CASSQDRASVDTQYF
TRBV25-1,CASSELVQNYGYTF
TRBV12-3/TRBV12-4,CASSLLVGGGGEGYTF
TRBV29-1,CSVEDSGQGYTGELFF
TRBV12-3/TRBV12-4,CASSLGRAAYNEQFF
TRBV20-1,CSASGKLVRDTDTQYF
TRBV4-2,CASSQDGRGLAGFSSYNEQFF
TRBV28,CAGRSGGQGNHGYTF
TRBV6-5,CASSRETGYNSPLHF
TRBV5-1,CASIRQPNTEAFF
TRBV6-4,CASSEEVDDTQYF
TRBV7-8,CASSLGGGGSNQPQHF
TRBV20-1,CSARGGYSYEQYF
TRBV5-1,CASSLTESSYNSPLHF
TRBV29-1,CSVDRGAYGYTF
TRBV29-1,CSVGADLSSYEQYF
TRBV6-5,CASSYRARSSYEQYF
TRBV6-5,CASSYSDNYNYDYTF
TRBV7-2,CASSWGQGANEQYF
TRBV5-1,CASSPRQGSREETQYF
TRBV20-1,CSARDSSGPQETQYF
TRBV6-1,CASSEGWTGAFTF
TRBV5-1,CASSRDEYYEQYF
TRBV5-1,CASSLVTGAYEQYF
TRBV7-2,CTSSLVGGDSYEQYF
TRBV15,CATSLANTGELFF
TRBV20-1,CSVLTGTGNTEAFF